This entry features one T cell receptor (beta chain) sequence. In the original workflow: Reference gene primers were amplified, and this amplification served to estimate nucleated cell counts. Measured with immunoSEQ multiplex PCR; TCRdb has only the in-frame clones, and not every one. Clone size and the V and J calls come from that table; the DNA yielded D and trimming. The sample consists of 290,000 or so clones, 75% to 85% of them appearing once. The CDR3 runs 17 residues. The V gene's germline CDR1 is WNHNN and CDR2 SYGVQD (reference sequence). J lost 5 bases, V lost 6 bases, and 15 bases had no gene match. The data are from a study of blood T cell repertoires in COVID-19. As for the study in general: COVID-19 samples from acute and convalescent phases originated in the United States, Italy and Spain. PBMCs, B-cell-depleted T cells, or T cells were the source of the cDNA or gDNA that made up the material.

The specimen sequenced was peripheral blood. This TCR derives from a man aged 45-65 years with active or convalescent COVID-19. The chain employs TRBV10-1 and TRBJ2-1; 8 positions match TRBD2. Written as DNA, the CDR3 is TGCGCCAGCAGACCCGGGGGGGGGCTTTATGGCGACAATGAGCAGTTCTTC. This encodes CASRPGGGLYGDNEQFF.